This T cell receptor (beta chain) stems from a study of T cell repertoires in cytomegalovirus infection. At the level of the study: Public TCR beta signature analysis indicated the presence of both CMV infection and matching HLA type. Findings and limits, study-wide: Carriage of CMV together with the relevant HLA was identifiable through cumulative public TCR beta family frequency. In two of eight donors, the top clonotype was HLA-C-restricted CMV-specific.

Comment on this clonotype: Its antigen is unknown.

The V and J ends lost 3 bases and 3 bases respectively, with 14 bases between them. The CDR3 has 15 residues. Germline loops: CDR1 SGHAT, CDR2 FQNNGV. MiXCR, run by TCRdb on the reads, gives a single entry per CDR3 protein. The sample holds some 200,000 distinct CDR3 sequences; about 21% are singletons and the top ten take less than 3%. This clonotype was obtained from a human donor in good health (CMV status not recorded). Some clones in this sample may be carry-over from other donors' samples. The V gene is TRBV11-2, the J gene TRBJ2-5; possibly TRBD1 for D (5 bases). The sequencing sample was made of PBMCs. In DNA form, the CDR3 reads TGTGCCAGCAGCTTTGGGCAGGGTCTCGAAGAGACCCAGTACTTC. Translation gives CASSFGQGLEETQYF. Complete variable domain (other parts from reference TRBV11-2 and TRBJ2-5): EAGVAQSPRYKIIEKRQSVAFWCNPISGHATLYWYQQILGQGPKLLIQFQNNGVVDDSQLPKDRFSAERLKGVDSTLKIQPAKLEDSAVYLCASSFGQGLEETQYFGPGTRLLVL.